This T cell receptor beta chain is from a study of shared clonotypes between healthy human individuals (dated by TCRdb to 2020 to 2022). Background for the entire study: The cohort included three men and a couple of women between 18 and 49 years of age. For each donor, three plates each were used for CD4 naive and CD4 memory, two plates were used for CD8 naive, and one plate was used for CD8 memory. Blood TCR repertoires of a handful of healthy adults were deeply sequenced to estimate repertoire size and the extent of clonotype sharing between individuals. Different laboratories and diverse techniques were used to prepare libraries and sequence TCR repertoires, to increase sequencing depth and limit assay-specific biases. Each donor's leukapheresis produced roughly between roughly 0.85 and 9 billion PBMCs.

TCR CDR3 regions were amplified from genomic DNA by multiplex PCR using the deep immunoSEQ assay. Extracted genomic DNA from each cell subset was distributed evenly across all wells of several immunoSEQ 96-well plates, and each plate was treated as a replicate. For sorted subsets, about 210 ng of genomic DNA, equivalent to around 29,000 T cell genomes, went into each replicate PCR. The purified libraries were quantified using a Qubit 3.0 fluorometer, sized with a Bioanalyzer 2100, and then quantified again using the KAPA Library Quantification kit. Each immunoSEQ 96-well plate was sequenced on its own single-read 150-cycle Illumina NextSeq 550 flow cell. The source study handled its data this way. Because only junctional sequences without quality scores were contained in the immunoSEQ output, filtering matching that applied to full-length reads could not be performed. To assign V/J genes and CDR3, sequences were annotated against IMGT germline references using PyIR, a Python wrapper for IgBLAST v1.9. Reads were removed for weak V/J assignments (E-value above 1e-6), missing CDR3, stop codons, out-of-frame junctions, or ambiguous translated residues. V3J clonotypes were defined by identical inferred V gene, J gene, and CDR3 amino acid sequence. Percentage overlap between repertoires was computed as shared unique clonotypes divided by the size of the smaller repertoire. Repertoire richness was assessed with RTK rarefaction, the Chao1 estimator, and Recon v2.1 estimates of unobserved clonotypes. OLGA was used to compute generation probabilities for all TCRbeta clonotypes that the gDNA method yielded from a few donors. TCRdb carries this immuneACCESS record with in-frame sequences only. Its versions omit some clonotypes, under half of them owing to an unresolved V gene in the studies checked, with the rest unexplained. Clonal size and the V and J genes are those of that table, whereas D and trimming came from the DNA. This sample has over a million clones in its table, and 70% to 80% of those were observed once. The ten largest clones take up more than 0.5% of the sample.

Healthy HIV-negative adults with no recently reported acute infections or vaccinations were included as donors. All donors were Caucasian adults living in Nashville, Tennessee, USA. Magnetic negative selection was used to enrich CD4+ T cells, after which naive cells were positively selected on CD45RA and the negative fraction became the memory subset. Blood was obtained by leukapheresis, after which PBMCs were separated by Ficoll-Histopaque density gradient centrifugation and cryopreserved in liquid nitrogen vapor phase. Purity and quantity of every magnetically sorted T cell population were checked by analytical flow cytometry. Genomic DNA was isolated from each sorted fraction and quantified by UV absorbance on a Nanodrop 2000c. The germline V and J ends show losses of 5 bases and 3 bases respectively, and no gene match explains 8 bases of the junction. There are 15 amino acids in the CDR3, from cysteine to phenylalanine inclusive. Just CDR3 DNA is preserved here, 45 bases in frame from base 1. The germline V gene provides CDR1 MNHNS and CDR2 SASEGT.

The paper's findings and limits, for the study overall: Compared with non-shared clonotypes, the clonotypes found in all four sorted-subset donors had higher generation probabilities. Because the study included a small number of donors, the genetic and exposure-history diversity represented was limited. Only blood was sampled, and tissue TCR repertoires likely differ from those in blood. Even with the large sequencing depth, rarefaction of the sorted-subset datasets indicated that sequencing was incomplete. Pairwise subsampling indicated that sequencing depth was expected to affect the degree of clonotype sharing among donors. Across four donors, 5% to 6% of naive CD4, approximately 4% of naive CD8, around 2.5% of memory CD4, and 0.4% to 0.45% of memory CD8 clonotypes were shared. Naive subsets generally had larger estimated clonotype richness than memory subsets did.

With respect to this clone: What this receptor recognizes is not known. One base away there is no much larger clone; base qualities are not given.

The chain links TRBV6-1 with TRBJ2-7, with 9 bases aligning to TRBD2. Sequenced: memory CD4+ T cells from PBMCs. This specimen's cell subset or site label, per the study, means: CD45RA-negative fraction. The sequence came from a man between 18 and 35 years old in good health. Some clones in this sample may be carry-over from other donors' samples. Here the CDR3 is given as CASSKVTSGLYEQYF. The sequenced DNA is TGTGCCAGCAGTAAGGTCACTAGCGGGCTCTACGAGCAGTACTTC.